This is a list of T cell receptor beta chains from one sample in a study of shared clonotypes between healthy human individuals. Profiled with immunoSEQ multiplex PCR; TCRdb holds only in-frame clones, not every one. This sample yields millions of clones, of which around 95% are seen a single time; 0.13% belongs to the top ten. The sample was naive CD4+ T cells sorted from blood. These receptors were taken from a man between 18 and 29 years old in good health. CDR3s include the opening cysteine and the closing phenylalanine or tryptophan. A D gene is named only where the DNA matches it firmly. Rows give clone size only sometimes, using once, few, many, or a class for an expanded clone.

D,J,size,V,DNA,CDR3
-,TRBJ1-4,-,TRBV2,TGTGCCAGCAGTGAAGCGAAGGGGTCGGGTGAAAAACTGTTTTTT,CASSEAKGSGEKLFF
TRBD2,TRBJ2-1,once,TRBV30,TGTGCCTGTACTATTAGCGGGGGGAACAATGAGCAGTTCTTC,CACTISGGNNEQFF
-,TRBJ2-5,few,TRBV18,TGTGCCAGCTCACCAGGGATTCAAGAGACCCAGTACTTC,CASSPGIQETQYF
TRBD1,TRBJ2-6,once,TRBV10-3,TGTGCCATCAGTGCCGCAGGTGGACAGGGGGGCGCCGGGGCCAACGTCCTGACTTTC,CAISAAGGQGGAGANVLTF
-,TRBJ2-7,-,TRBV30,TGTGCCTGGGCCGAACTACGGGAGCAGTACTTC,CAWAELREQYF
-,TRBJ2-5,-,TRBV6-5,TGTGCCAGCCGGACAACCATTATAGGGACCCAGTACTTC,CASRTTIIGTQYF
TRBD1,TRBJ2-1,-,TRBV4-2,TGTGCCAGCAGCTTACAGGGGGCCAATGAGCAGTTCTTC,CASSLQGANEQFF
-,TRBJ2-1,-,TRBV2,TGTGCCAGCCGCCGCAGCGATGAGCAGTTCTTC,CASRRSDEQFF
-,TRBJ1-1,-,TRBV2,TGTGCCAGCAGTTATACGGACGGGAACACTGAAGCTTTCTTT,CASSYTDGNTEAFF
TRBD1,TRBJ2-6,-,TRBV29-1,TGCAGCGTTGGACAGGGCCCCTCTGGGGCCAACGTCCTGACTTTC,CSVGQGPSGANVLTF
-,TRBJ1-5,once,TRBV27,TGTGCCAGCAGTTTATCGATGGGGAGCAATCAGCCCCAGCATTTT,CASSLSMGSNQPQHF
-,TRBJ2-3,-,TRBV18,TGTGCCAGCTCCCCGAACCTACTAGATACGCAGTATTTT,CASSPNLLDTQYF
TRBD2,TRBJ2-3,-,TRBV10-3,TGTGCCATCAGAGAGCGGGGGGGGACCTCCACAGATACGCAGTATTTT,CAIRERGGTSTDTQYF
-,TRBJ1-5,-,TRBV6-6,TGTGCCAGCAGTTACAATAGGGGAGACAATCAGCCCCAGCATTTT,CASSYNRGDNQPQHF
-,TRBJ1-3,-,TRBV29-1,TGCAGCGTTAAGGACAGCTCTGGAAACACCATATATTTT,CSVKDSSGNTIYF
-,TRBJ1-1,-,TRBV30,TGTGCCTGGAGTTCACAGCCGAACACTGAAGCTTTCTTT,CAWSSQPNTEAFF
TRBD1,TRBJ1-4,-,TRBV11-1,TGTGCCAGCAGCGTCCGACAGGGGGAAAAACTGTTTTTT,CASSVRQGEKLFF
-,TRBJ2-7,-,TRBV18,TGTGCCAGCTCACCACAAAGTTCAGTAGGCAGGCCCGCCTACGAGCAGTACTTC,CASSPQSSVGRPAYEQYF
TRBD1,TRBJ2-5,-,TRBV5-3,TGTGCCAGAAGCGACCCAGGGACAGGGGGCGAAGAGACCCAGTACTTC,CARSDPGTGGEETQYF
-,TRBJ1-5,-,TRBV9,TGTGCCAGCAGCGTAGGCGGTAAGGGCAATCAGCCCCAGCATTTT,CASSVGGKGNQPQHF
TRBD1,TRBJ2-7,-,TRBV2,TGTGCCAGCCATGGACAGGGCCACGAGCAGTACTTC,CASHGQGHEQYF
TRBD1,TRBJ2-7,-,TRBV7-3,TGTGCCAGCAGCCACCCTCAGGGGGTAATATACGAGCAGTACTTC,CASSHPQGVIYEQYF
-,TRBJ2-3,-,TRBV28,TGTGCCACTCAGGGGGGTGGCAGCACAGATACGCAGTATTTT,CATQGGGSTDTQYF
-,TRBJ1-1,-,TRBV29-1,TGCAGCGCCCTCCAAACCAGGGGCACTGAAGCTTTCTTT,CSALQTRGTEAFF
-,TRBJ1-2,-,TRBV18,TGTGCCAGCTCACCGGGACGGACCTATGGCTACACCTTC,CASSPGRTYGYTF
TRBD1,TRBJ2-1,-,TRBV10-1,TGCGCCAGCAGTAATAACAGGGGAAATGAGCAGTTCTTC,CASSNNRGNEQFF
-,TRBJ2-2,-,TRBV19,TGTGCCAGTAGTAATACCGGTGGCAGGGAGCTGTTTTTT,CASSNTGGRELFF
-,TRBJ1-1,-,TRBV4-3,TGCGCCAGCAGCAGTGTCGGGGTTGAAGGCACTGAAGCTTTCTTT,CASSSVGVEGTEAFF
-,TRBJ1-5,-,TRBV29-1,TGCAGCGTTGTTGAGGCCAGGGGTCCAAATCAGCCCCAGCATTTT,CSVVEARGPNQPQHF
-,TRBJ2-1,-,TRBV30,TGTGCCTTTTGGGCGGGGCTCTCCTACAATGAGCAGTTCTTC,CAFWAGLSYNEQFF
-,TRBJ2-1,-,TRBV2,TGTGCCAGCAGTGCAGTGGGGTACAATGAGCAGTTCTTC,CASSAVGYNEQFF
-,TRBJ2-1,-,TRBV29-1,TGCAGCGTTGAAAGGAGACTAGTGAAAGCTGAGCAGTTCTTC,CSVERRLVKAEQFF
TRBD1,TRBJ1-2,-,TRBV18,TGTGCCAGTTCCGGGACAGAGACTTATGGCTACACCTTC,CASSGTETYGYTF
TRBD1,TRBJ1-5,-,TRBV7-8,TGTGCCAGCAGCGCATCCGGGACAGCAAGCAATCAGCCCCAGCATTTT,CASSASGTASNQPQHF
-,TRBJ1-2,-,TRBV28,TGTGCCAGCAGCACTGGACAGCCAGCGAACTATGGCTACACCTTC,CASSTGQPANYGYTF
TRBD2,TRBJ2-2,-,TRBV6-1,TGTGCCAGCAGCACACTAGCGTCGGGGACCGGGGAGCTGTTTTTT,CASSTLASGTGELFF
-,TRBJ2-7,-,TRBV5-1,TGCGCCAGCAGCCGAAAAGGGGACGGCGAGCAGTACTTC,CASSRKGDGEQYF
-,TRBJ2-6,-,TRBV5-1,TGCGCCAGCAGCTCTGGACAGCCTGGGGCCAACGTCCTGACTTTC,CASSSGQPGANVLTF
TRBD1,TRBJ1-6,-,TRBV9,TGTGCCAGCAGCCCTAGGGACAGGGGTTCGACAAGTTCACCCCTCCACTTT,CASSPRDRGSTSSPLHF
-,TRBJ2-1,-,TRBV27,TGTGCCAGCAGTTTCCGGTCCTTCAATGAGCAGTTCTTC,CASSFRSFNEQFF
-,TRBJ2-7,-,TRBV5-1,TGCGCCAGCAGCTTGGGATCCGGGACCTACGAGCAGTACTTC,CASSLGSGTYEQYF
-,TRBJ2-3,-,TRBV9,TGTGCCAGCAGCCCCCATACAAGCACAGATACGCAGTATTTT,CASSPHTSTDTQYF
-,TRBJ1-6,-,TRBV30,TGTGCCGGGGCGACGGGACATAATTCACCCCTCCACTTT,CAGATGHNSPLHF
-,TRBJ1-2,once,TRBV5-1,TGCGCCAGCAGCTTGGAAGGGATAGCTAACTATGGCTACACCTTC,CASSLEGIANYGYTF
-,TRBJ1-4,-,TRBV10-3,TGTGCCATCAGTGAGTCGCGTGAAAAACTGTTTTTT,CAISESREKLFF
-,TRBJ1-1,-,TRBV5-4,TGTGCCAGCAGCTTATGGAGCCAGGGTGAAGCTTTCTTT,CASSLWSQGEAFF
-,TRBJ2-2,-,TRBV5-1,TGCGCCAGCAGCTTGGAGGGCAGGACGGGAGGGGAGCTGTTTTTT,CASSLEGRTGGELFF
TRBD1,TRBJ1-6,-,TRBV30,TGTGCCTGGGGACAGGGTAATTCACCCCTCCACTTT,CAWGQGNSPLHF
-,TRBJ2-5,-,TRBV18,TGTGCCAGCTCACCCCAGGCGGACAGTCGAGCGACCCAGTACTTC,CASSPQADSRATQYF
-,TRBJ1-1,-,TRBV7-9,TGTGCCAGCAGCTTAAGGCTGGAAGCTTTCTTT,CASSLRLEAFF
-,TRBJ2-5,-,TRBV20-1,TGCAGTGCTTTCGGGGAGACCCAGTACTTC,CSAFGETQYF
-,TRBJ1-2,-,TRBV6-6,TGTGCCAGCAGTTACGGTCAGTCCGCTAACTATGGCTACACCTTC,CASSYGQSANYGYTF
-,TRBJ2-1,-,TRBV19,TGTGCCAGTAGTATAGGGGGCCTCCTTTACAATGAGCAGTTCTTC,CASSIGGLLYNEQFF